This entry describes one T cell receptor beta chain. Its specificity is unknown. Treatment specified: oral pan-JAK inhibitor, 5-10 mg twice daily. Germline V gene data show CDR1 as DFQATT and CDR2 as SNEGSKA (reference sequence). This CDR3 region has 11 residues. V was pared by 6 bases and J by 8 bases, with 12 bases between. The record originates from a study of CD8+ T cells in alopecia areata. Findings and caveats of the study: Persistence in scalp and blood during tofacitinib was observed for many expanded lesional clones. Expanded CD8+ clones among the top 100, and scalp clonality, were significantly decreased by tofacitinib.

Extracted RNA was reverse transcribed into cDNA, the sequencing template. Assay: immunoSEQ multiplex PCR; the TCRdb copy retains only in-frame clones and omits some. The table includes about 180,000 clones, 58% detected once. Sequences were derived from CD4+ T cells sorted from blood, sampled around week 55, from a patient treated with tofacitinib. This chain connects TRBV20-1 to TRBJ2-3; D is uncertain. The clonotype comes from a human donor with alopecia areata. CDR3 DNA: TGCAGTGCACAGTCTGACCTTACGCAGTATTTT. Translated, it gives CSAQSDLTQYF.